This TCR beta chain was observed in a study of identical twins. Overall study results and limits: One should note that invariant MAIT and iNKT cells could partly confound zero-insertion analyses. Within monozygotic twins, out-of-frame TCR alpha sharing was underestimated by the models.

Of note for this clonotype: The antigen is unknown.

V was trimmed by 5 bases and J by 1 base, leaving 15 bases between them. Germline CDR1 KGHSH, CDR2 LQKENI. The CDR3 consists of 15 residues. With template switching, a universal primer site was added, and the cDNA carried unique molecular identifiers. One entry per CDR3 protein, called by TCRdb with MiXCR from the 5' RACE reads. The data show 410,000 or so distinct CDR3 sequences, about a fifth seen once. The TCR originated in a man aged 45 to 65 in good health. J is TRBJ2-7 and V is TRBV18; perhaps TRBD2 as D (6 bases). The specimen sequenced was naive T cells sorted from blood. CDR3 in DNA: TGTGCCAGCTCATCCGGGACTGGCCGGTCCTACGAGCAGTACTTC. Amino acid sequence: CASSSGTGRSYEQYF.